This T cell receptor (beta chain) was sequenced during a study of regulatory T cells in long-lasting Graves disease. Trimming removed 3 bases at V and 1 base at J, with 10 bases between. The CDR3 is 14 amino acids. CDR1 SGDLS and CDR2 YYNGEE come from the germline V gene. This clonotype was seen repeatedly, ten times or more. TCR beta libraries were built with iRepertoire HTBI primers and Arm-PCR of CDR3 regions. TCRdb used MiXCR to reprocess the multiplex PCR reads, holding one entry per CDR3 protein. This table holds fewer than 450,000 distinct CDR3 sequences, roughly 15% found once. This sample's time point: newly diagnosed GD, antithyroid drugs for less than 3 months. Extracted PBMC RNA gave rise to the TCR library. Separately, the same data were catalogued under a study of T cells in Graves' hyperthyroidism and ophthalmopathy.

This receptor was obtained from a woman between 40 and 55 years old with Graves disease. The V call is TRBV9, the J call TRBJ1-1, with D perhaps matching TRBD1 (6 bases). The input for sequencing was peripheral blood mononuclear cells (PBMCs), taken at new diagnosis, from a patient treated with antithyroid drugs. The CDR3 DNA reads TGTGCCAGCAGCGCCCTGACAGGGAACACTGAAGCTTTCTTT. This translates into CASSALTGNTEAFF.